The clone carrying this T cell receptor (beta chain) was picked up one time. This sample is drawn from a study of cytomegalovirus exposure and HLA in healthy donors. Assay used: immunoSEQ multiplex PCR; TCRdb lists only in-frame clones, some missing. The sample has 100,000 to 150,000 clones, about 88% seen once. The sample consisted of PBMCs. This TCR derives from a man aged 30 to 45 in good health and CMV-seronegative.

CDR3 residues: CASSGPQDNSPLHF. Written as DNA, the CDR3 is TGCGCCAGCAGTGGGCCGCAGGATAATTCACCCCTCCACTTT. The genes are TRBV10-1 and TRBJ1-6; no firm D call. CDR1 is WNHNN and CDR2 is SYGVQD in the germline V gene (reference sequence). The germline V and J ends were trimmed by 4 bases and 5 bases, with 9 bases remaining between them. The CDR3 spans 14 residues.